The sample holds a few counts of the clone carrying this TCR beta chain. Its target is unknown. Deletions cut 0 bases from V and 8 bases from J, with 10 bases between. Germline assignment: CDR1 LGHDT and CDR2 YNNKEL (reference sequence). CDR3 length: 13 residues. The data originate from a study of blood T cells in healthy people across ages. Study as a whole: Capturing about one barcoded beta molecule per two T cells was achieved by template switching. Study conclusions and caveats: Measured against age, TCR beta diversity per million T cells decreased in a roughly linear manner.

Then a second PCR, running about 7 to 11 cycles, was carried out with a sample-barcoded 5' primer and a J-beta primer mix. The template-switch adaptor, which had 12 random nucleotides, put a tag on each cDNA molecule. TCRdb analysed the 5' RACE reads with MiXCR anew, one entry per CDR3 protein. The table lists more than 700,000 distinct CDR3 sequences, approximately 55% of them singletons. Donor samples were obtained from healthy Caucasian individuals from Russia, aged about 6 to 95. This receptor was identified in an elderly man in good health. The gene calls are TRBV3-1 and TRBJ1-2; maybe TRBD1 (5 bases). Sequencing used blood. The CDR3 bases are TGTGCCAGCAGCCAAGAAGGTGGGACGGGCTACACCTTC. Translating it yields CASSQEGGTGYTF. The whole variable domain, remainder taken from reference TRBV3-1 and TRBJ1-2, is DTAVSQTPKYLVTQMGNDKSIKCEQNLGHDTMYWYKQDSKKFLKIMFSYNNKELIINETVPNRFSPKSPDKAHLNLHINSLELGDSAVYFCASSQEGGTGYTFGSGTRLTVV.